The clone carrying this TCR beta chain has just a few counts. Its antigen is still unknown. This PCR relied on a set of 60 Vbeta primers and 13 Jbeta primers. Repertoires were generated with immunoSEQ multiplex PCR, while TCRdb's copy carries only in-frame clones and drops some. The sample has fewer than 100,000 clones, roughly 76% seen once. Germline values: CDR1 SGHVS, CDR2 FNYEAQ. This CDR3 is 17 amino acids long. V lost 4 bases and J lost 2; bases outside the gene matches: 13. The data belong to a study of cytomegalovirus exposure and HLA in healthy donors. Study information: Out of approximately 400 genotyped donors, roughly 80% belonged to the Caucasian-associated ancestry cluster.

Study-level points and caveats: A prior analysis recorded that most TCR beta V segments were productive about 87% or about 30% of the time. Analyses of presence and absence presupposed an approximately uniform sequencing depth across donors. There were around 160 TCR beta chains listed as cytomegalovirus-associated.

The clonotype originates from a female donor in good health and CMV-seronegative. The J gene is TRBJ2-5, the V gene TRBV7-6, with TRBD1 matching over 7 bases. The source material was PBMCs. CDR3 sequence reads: CASSYSRPGQKQETQYF. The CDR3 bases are TGTGCCAGCAGCTACTCCCGCCCGGGACAGAAACAAGAGACCCAGTACTTC.